Shown below are 16 T cell receptor beta chains from a single sample sequenced in a study of HIV-infected patients and healthy controls. The repertoire came from unfractionated whole blood and reflected all unsorted peripheral T cells. Reverse transcription used around 500 ng RNA and constant-region primers for alpha and beta. Separate chain-specific third strand synthesis with multiplexing indices produced the alpha and beta libraries. TCRdb re-analysed the 5' RACE reads in MiXCR, keeping a single row per CDR3 protein. The sample includes approximately 9,600 distinct CDR3 sequences, about 5.2% of them seen just once. Material: blood, obtained before antiretroviral therapy. The receptors were sampled from an adult with HIV infection.

This clonotype is termed medium-sized (0.01 to 0.1%). The J gene is TRBJ2-4, the V gene TRBV25-1, with TRBD1 as a possible D gene (6 bases). The V end lost 5 bases, the J end lost 5 bases, and 16 bases lay between the germline ends. This CDR3 has 15 residues. The germline CDR1 and CDR2 sequences are MGHDK and SYGVNS. This chain's CDR3 is CASSRGQGFENIQYF. The CDR3, as DNA: TGTGCCAGCAGTAGGGGTCAGGGGTTCGAAAACATTCAGTACTTC. The full variable domain, in which reference TRBV25-1 and TRBJ2-4 provide the parts outside the CDR3, is EADIYQTPRYLVIGTGKKITLECSQTMGHDKMYWYQQDPGMELHLIHYSYGVNSTEKGDLSSESTVSRIRTEHFPLTLESARPSHTSQYLCASSRGQGFENIQYFGAGTRLSVL.

This clonotype is medium-sized (0.01 to 0.1%) in the sample. The gene calls are TRBV2 and TRBJ2-7, with a tentative D call TRBD2 (5 bases). Between the trimmed V and J ends, which lost 0 bases and 4 bases, there was a span of 10 bases. The CDR3 is 14 residues long. Germline CDR1 SNHLY, CDR2 FYNNEI. CDR3 DNA: TGTGCCAGCAGTGAAGCCCGGGGTCTATACGAGCAGTACTTC. It yields the protein CASSEARGLYEQYF.

In this sample, this clonotype turned up many times. The chain links TRBV19 to TRBJ2-1, with 8 bases fitting TRBD1. Trimming removed 4 bases from V and 5 bases from J; junction bases left unmatched: 13. The CDR3 is made up of 17 amino acids. Germline values: CDR1 LNHDA, CDR2 SQIVND (reference sequence). DNA of the CDR3: TGTGCCAGTAGTAACATGTATCCAGGGGGCCGGAACAATGAGCAGTTCTTC. This codes for CASSNMYPGGRNNEQFF.

This clonotype appeared many times. The chain carries TRBV2 and TRBJ2-3; TRBD1 agrees at 7 bases. This CDR3 contains 13 residues. Germline CDR1 reads SNHLY; CDR2 reads FYNNEI. V was clipped by 9 bases and J by 2 bases; unmatched bases: 5. CDR3 coding DNA: TGTGCCAGTGGGGGACAGCCCACAGATACGCAGTATTTT. Translated, it gives CASGGQPTDTQYF.

This clonotype occurred many times. The chain recombines TRBV11-2 with TRBJ2-5; D may be TRBD2 (5 bases). This CDR3 spans 14 amino acids. CDR1 and CDR2 (germline): SGHAT, FQNNGV. V was clipped by 0 bases and J by 5 bases, with 10 bases between them. The CDR3 bases are TGTGCCAGCAGCTTAGATCCCGGGGTGGAGACCCAGTACTTC. It is translated as CASSLDPGVETQYF.

This clonotype was found many times. Written as DNA, the CDR3 is TGTGCCAGCAGTTTTGGCAGCAACACTGAAGCTTTCTTT. Its protein is CASSFGSNTEAFF. The chain couples TRBV27 to TRBJ1-1; D unresolved. This CDR3 has 13 residues. The V gene lost 3 bases and the J gene lost 2 bases, with 7 bases spanning the gap. The germline V gene encodes CDR1 MNHEY and CDR2 SMNVEV (reference sequence).

At least ten counts were recorded for this clonotype. V gene TRBV13 combines with J gene TRBJ2-5; the D is unclear. This CDR3 is 14 amino acids long. V lost 4 bases to trimming and J lost 2 bases, with 11 bases between them. Germline values: CDR1 PRHDT, CDR2 FYEKMQ (reference sequence). This CDR3 reads CASSSGRSQETQYF. DNA for the CDR3: TGTGCCAGCAGCTCTGGACGGAGTCAAGAGACCCAGTACTTC.

A few counts support this clonotype. The chain employs TRBV7-9 and TRBJ2-7; D assignment may be TRBD1 or TRBD2 (5 bases each). This CDR3 is built from 13 residues. V was trimmed by 5 bases and J by 3 bases, leaving 11 bases between them. Germline V gene lookup returns CDR1 SEHNR and CDR2 FQNEAQ (reference sequence). As DNA, the CDR3 is TGTGCCAGCAGCGCGTGGGACGGCTACGAGCAGTACTTC. Its protein product is CASSAWDGYEQYF.

The sample holds many counts of this clonotype. The chain combines TRBV7-9 with TRBJ2-7; D unresolved. Germline V gene data show CDR1 as SEHNR and CDR2 as FQNEAQ (reference sequence). The CDR3 sequence is 12 residues long. V shed 6 bases and J shed 4 bases, with 10 bases lying between them. The CDR3 DNA reads as TGTGCCAGCAGATCGGACGGATACGAGCAGTACTTC. It encodes CASRSDGYEQYF.

The chain joins TRBV10-3 to TRBJ2-7; TRBD1 might be the D (6 bases). V lost 9 bases, J lost 4 bases, and 13 bases lay in between. Germline V gene sequence: CDR1 ENHRY, CDR2 SYGVKD. The CDR3 consists of 12 residues. In DNA, the CDR3 is TGTGCCATGGGTGGCAGGGGATACGAGCAGTACTTC. Translated: CAMGGRGYEQYF.

The sample holds many counts of this clonotype. V usage is TRBV14 and J usage is TRBJ1-6, with D possibly matching TRBD1 (6 bases). The germline V and J ends were trimmed by 5 bases and 8 bases, with 13 bases remaining between them. Germline assignment: CDR1 SGHDN and CDR2 FVKESK. The CDR3 loop spans 14 amino acids. The CDR3 DNA reads TGTGCCAGCAGCTTGGACAGCATTTATTCACCCCTCCACTTT. It codes for CASSLDSIYSPLHF.

This clonotype is judged medium-sized. The rearrangement links TRBV7-2 to TRBJ2-2; D is possibly TRBD1 (6 bases). Germline assignment: CDR1 SGHTA and CDR2 FQGNSA. This CDR3 spans 15 amino acids. Trimming removed 5 bases at V and 0 bases at J, with 10 bases between. CDR3 sequence (DNA): TGTGCCAGCAGCCCCCGACAGGCGAACACCGGGGAGCTGTTTTTT. This translates into CASSPRQANTGELFF.

J is TRBJ1-3 and V is TRBV4-1; D may be TRBD1 (6 bases). V was cut by 3 bases and J by 13 bases, with 19 bases left in between. CDR1 is MGHRA, CDR2 YSYEKL, per germline. The CDR3 length is 14 residues. Here the CDR3 reads CASSHQKGGFEIYF. Here the CDR3 DNA reads TGCGCCAGCAGCCATCAAAAAGGGGGTTTCGAGATATATTTT.

The table lists this clonotype with many counts. The chain is built from TRBV2 and TRBJ2-1; 9 bases agree with TRBD1. The CDR3 loop spans 13 amino acids. The germline V gene encodes CDR1 SNHLY and CDR2 FYNNEI. V gave up 6 bases and J gave up 11 bases; unmatched junction bases: 8. Written as DNA, the CDR3 is TGTGCCAGCAGGTGGGGACAGGGAGAAAAGCAGTTCTTC. This translates into CASRWGQGEKQFF. Together with reference TRBV2 and TRBJ2-1, the CDR3 gives the full variable domain: EPEVTQTPSHQVTQMGQEVILRCVPISNHLYFYWYRQILGQKVEFLVSFYNNEISEKSEIFDDQFSVERPDGSNFTLKIRSTKLEDSAMYFCASRWGQGEKQFFGPGTRLTVL.

This clonotype is medium-sized. The chain has TRBV5-1 and TRBJ2-3; D unclear. The V end lost 4 bases, the J end lost 0 bases, and 15 bases lay between the germline ends. There are 16 residues in the CDR3. Germline CDR1 and CDR2: SGHRS and YFSETQ. In DNA form, the CDR3 reads TGCGCCAGCAGCCGGGCGAGCTATACTAGCACAGATACGCAGTATTTT. Encoded protein: CASSRASYTSTDTQYF.

In this sample, this clonotype turned up many times. The rearrangement joins TRBV5-1 to TRBJ2-5; D perhaps matches TRBD1 (5 bases). The ends were cut back, 3 bases at V and 5 bases at J, with 17 bases in the middle. This CDR3 contains 15 residues. Germline V gene sequence: CDR1 SGHRS, CDR2 YFSETQ. The CDR3 protein is CASSSGISQRETQYF. The CDR3 region has the DNA TGCGCCAGCAGCTCAGGGATTTCCCAAAGGGAGACCCAGTACTTC.